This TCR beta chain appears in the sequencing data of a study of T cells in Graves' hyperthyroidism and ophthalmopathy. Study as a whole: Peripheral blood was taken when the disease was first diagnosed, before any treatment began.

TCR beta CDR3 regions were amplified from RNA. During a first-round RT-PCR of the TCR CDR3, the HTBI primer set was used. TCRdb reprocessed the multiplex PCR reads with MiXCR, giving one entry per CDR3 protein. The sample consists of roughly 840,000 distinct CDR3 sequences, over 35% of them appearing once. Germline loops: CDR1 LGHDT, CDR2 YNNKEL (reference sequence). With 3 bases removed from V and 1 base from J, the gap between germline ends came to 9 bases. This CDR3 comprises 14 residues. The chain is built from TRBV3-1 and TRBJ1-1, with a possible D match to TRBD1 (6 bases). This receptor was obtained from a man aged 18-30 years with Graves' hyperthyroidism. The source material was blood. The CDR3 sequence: CASSQRGENTEAFF. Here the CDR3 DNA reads TGTGCCAGCAGCCAGAGGGGGGAGAACACTGAAGCTTTCTTT.